This is a list of T cell receptor beta chains from one sample in a study of shared clonotypes between healthy human individuals. Clones were read by immunoSEQ multiplex PCR, and TCRdb kept only the in-frame ones, dropping some. Here the sample spans about 2,100,000 clones, about 93% being singletons. Sequenced: naive CD8+ T cells from PBMCs. The source is a young man in good health. Some clones in this sample may be carry-over from other donors' samples. The CDR3 runs from the conserved cysteine through the conserved F or W. Each record gives: V gene, D gene, clone size, CDR3 length, J gene, CDR3 protein, CDR3 DNA. The D gene is left open where the match is weak. Part of the rows lack a size; the others show once, few, many or a class for expanded clones.

TRBV6-5	NA	NA	15	TRBJ2-7	CASSYSRIPSYEQYF	TGTGCCAGCAGTTACTCGAGAATCCCTTCCTACGAGCAGTACTTC
TRBV27	NA	few	16	TRBJ1-5	CASSIAGTLSNQPQHF	TGTGCCAGCAGCATAGCCGGGACACTTAGCAATCAGCCCCAGCATTTT
TRBV11-2	NA	NA	16	TRBJ2-3	CASSLFPRERGDTQYF	TGTGCCAGCAGCTTATTCCCTAGGGAGAGAGGGGATACGCAGTATTTT
TRBV4-1	TRBD2	NA	16	TRBJ2-1	CASSQVILAGVDEQFF	TGCGCCAGCAGCCAAGTCATCCTAGCGGGAGTTGATGAGCAGTTCTTC
TRBV11-2	NA	NA	11	TRBJ2-1	CASSLGRGQFF	TGTGCCAGCAGCTTAGGGCGAGGGCAGTTCTTC
TRBV27	TRBD2	NA	17	TRBJ2-2	CASSLIRREGRNWELFF	TGTGCCAGCAGTTTAATTCGGCGGGAGGGCCGTAATTGGGAGCTGTTTTTT
TRBV13	TRBD2	NA	12	TRBJ2-1	CASSGSGTEQFF	TGTGCCAGCAGCGGAAGCGGGACTGAGCAGTTCTTC
TRBV11-2	NA	NA	13	TRBJ2-1	CASSLGGGRREFF	TGTGCCAGCAGCTTGGGGGGCGGGAGACGGGAGTTCTTC
TRBV9	NA	NA	16	TRBJ2-6	CASSENRDSGANVLTF	TGTGCCAGCAGTGAGAATCGGGACTCTGGGGCCAACGTCCTGACTTTC
TRBV27	NA	NA	16	TRBJ1-1	CASSTYRDSLNTEAFF	TGTGCCAGCAGTACATACAGGGATTCTCTGAACACTGAAGCTTTCTTT
TRBV5-1	NA	NA	16	TRBJ2-7	CASSSPLAGLSKEQYF	TGCGCCAGCAGCTCCCCCTTGGCAGGGCTGTCGAAGGAGCAGTACTTC
TRBV4-1	TRBD2	NA	21	TRBJ2-2	CASSQFTPGLAGGPGSGELFF	TGCGCCAGCAGCCAATTCACTCCGGGACTAGCGGGAGGGCCGGGCTCCGGGGAGCTGTTTTTT
TRBV4-3	NA	NA	16	TRBJ2-7	CASSQVWGGIVYEQYF	TGCGCCAGCAGCCAAGTTTGGGGCGGGATAGTATACGAGCAGTACTTC
TRBV30	NA	NA	13	TRBJ1-2	CAWSKAPRYGYTF	TGTGCCTGGAGTAAGGCCCCGAGGTATGGCTACACCTTC
TRBV5-8	NA	NA	14	TRBJ1-1	CASSFRRVNTEAFF	TGTGCCAGCAGCTTTCGCAGGGTGAACACTGAAGCTTTCTTT
TRBV29-1	NA	once	10	TRBJ1-2	CSVEVPGPTF	TGCAGCGTTGAGGTTCCGGGACCCACCTTC
TRBV30	TRBD2	NA	12	TRBJ2-1	CAWDTSGGEQFF	TGTGCCTGGGACACTTCGGGAGGTGAGCAGTTCTTC
TRBV28	NA	NA	15	TRBJ1-5	CASSFPRQANQPQHF	TGTGCCAGCAGTTTTCCCCGACAGGCCAATCAGCCCCAGCATTTT
TRBV5-1	NA	NA	14	TRBJ2-7	CASSLVGSSYEQYF	TGCGCCAGCAGCTTGGTGGGGAGCTCCTACGAGCAGTACTTC
TRBV11-2	TRBD2	NA	15	TRBJ2-1	CASSPTSGYYNEQFF	TGTGCCAGCAGCCCGACTAGCGGTTATTACAATGAGCAGTTCTTC
TRBV5-4	TRBD1	NA	15	TRBJ1-1	CASSLGGTGNTEAFF	TGTGCCAGCAGCTTGGGTGGGACAGGGAACACTGAAGCTTTCTTT
TRBV9	NA	NA	15	TRBJ2-2	CASSVSRPGPGELFF	TGTGCCAGCAGCGTCTCCCGGCCGGGTCCCGGGGAGCTGTTTTTT
TRBV9	TRBD1	NA	16	TRBJ2-7	CASSLWDRAAYAEQYF	TGTGCCAGCAGCCTATGGGACAGGGCTGCTTACGCCGAGCAGTACTTC
TRBV6-5	NA	once	14	TRBJ2-7	CASSYSASYYEQYF	TGTGCCAGCAGTTACTCGGCCAGCTACTACGAGCAGTACTTC
TRBV5-4	NA	few	12	TRBJ1-2	CASSLGVYGYTF	TGTGCCAGCAGCTTAGGGGTCTATGGCTACACCTTC
TRBV5-1	TRBD2	NA	16	TRBJ2-7	CASSLGPGLVSYEQYF	TGCGCCAGCAGCTTGGGGCCGGGACTAGTCTCCTACGAGCAGTACTTC
TRBV19	NA	NA	15	TRBJ1-5	CASSPEGMGNQPQHF	TGTGCCAGTAGCCCGGAGGGTATGGGCAATCAGCCCCAGCATTTT
TRBV7-6	NA	NA	16	TRBJ2-5	CASSLAIAIYQETQYF	TGTGCCAGCAGCTTAGCAATAGCGATATACCAAGAGACCCAGTACTTC
TRBV27	TRBD1	NA	14	TRBJ1-2	CATRPDRERYGYTF	TGTGCCACCAGACCGGACAGGGAACGCTATGGCTACACCTTC
TRBV27	NA	NA	13	TRBJ2-7	CAKPTRISYEQYF	TGTGCCAAACCGACTAGAATTTCCTACGAGCAGTACTTC
TRBV5-1	NA	once	15	TRBJ1-4	CASSHGQTTNEKLFF	TGCGCCAGCAGCCATGGACAAACAACTAATGAAAAACTGTTTTTT